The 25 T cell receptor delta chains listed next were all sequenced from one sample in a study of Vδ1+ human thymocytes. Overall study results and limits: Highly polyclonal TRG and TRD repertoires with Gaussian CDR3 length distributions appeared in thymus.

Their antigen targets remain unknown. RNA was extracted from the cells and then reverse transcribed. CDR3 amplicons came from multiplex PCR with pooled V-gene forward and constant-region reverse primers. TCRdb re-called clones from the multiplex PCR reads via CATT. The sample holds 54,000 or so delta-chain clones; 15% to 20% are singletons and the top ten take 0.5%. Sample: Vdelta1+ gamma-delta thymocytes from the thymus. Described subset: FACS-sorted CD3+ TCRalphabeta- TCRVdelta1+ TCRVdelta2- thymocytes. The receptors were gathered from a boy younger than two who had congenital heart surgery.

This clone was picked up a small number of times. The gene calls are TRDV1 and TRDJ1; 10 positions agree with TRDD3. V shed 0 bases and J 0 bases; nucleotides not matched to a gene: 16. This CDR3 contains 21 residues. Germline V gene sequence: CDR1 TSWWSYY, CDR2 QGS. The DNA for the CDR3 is TGTGCTCTTGGGGAACTCAGGGGTGGGCTGGGGGATAATCAGTACACCGATAAACTCATCTTT. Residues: CALGELRGGLGDNQYTDKLIF.

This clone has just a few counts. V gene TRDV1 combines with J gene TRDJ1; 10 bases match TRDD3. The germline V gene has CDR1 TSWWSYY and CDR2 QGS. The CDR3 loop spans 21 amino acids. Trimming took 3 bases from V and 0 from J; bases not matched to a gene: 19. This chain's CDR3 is CALGDPGIPPFTGGYTDKLIF. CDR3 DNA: TGTGCTCTTGGGGACCCAGGGATACCTCCCTTTACTGGGGGATACACCGATAAACTCATCTTT.

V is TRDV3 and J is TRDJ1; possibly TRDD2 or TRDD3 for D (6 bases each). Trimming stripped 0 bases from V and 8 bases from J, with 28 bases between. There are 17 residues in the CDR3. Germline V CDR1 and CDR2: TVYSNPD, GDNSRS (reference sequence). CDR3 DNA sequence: TGTGCCTTTAGAAAGGCCTTCCAATTACTGGGAGAGAGAAAACTCATCTTT. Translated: CAFRKAFQLLGERKLIF.

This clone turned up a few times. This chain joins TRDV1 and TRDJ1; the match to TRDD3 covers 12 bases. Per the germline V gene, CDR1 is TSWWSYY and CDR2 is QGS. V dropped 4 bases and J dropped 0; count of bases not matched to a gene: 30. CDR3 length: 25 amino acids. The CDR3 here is CALGAPCDGSVSLTGGYPHTDKLIF. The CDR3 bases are TGTGCTCTTGGGGCCCCTTGCGATGGTAGTGTCTCACTTACTGGGGGATACCCTCACACCGATAAACTCATCTTT.

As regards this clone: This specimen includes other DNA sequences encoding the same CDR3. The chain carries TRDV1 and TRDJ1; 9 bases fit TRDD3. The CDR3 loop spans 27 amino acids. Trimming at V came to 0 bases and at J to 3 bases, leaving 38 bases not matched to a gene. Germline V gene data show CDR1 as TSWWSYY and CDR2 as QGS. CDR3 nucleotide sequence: TGTGCTCTTGGGGAACTCGGGTACGTTCCTACGAGAGGGTACTGGGGGACCACGTCACGATTGGCCGATAAACTCATCTTT. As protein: CALGELGYVPTRGYWGTTSRLADKLIF.

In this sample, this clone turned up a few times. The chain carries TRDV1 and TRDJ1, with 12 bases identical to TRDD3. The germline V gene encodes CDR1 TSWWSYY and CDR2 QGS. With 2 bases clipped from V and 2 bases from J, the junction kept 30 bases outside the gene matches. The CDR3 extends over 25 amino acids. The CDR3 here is CALGESSVRIYRAPTGGYPTDKLIF. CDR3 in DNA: TGTGCTCTTGGGGAATCTAGCGTCCGCATCTATAGGGCACCAACTGGGGGATACCCAACCGATAAACTCATCTTT.

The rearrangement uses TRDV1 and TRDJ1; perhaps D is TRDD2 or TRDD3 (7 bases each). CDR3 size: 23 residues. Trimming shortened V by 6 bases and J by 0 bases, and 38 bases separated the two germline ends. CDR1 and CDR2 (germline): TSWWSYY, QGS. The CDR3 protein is CALGQKGVPTGTGDPSYTDKLIF. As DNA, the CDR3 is TGTGCTCTTGGTCAAAAAGGGGTTCCTACGGGGACTGGGGACCCGTCGTACACCGATAAACTCATCTTT.

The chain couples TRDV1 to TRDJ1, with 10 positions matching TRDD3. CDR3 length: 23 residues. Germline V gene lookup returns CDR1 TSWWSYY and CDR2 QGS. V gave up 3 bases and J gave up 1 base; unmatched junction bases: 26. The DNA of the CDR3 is TGTGCTCTTGGGGACCCCCTTTACCCCACCTACGTTGGGGGATACAAGGGCACCGATAAACTCATCTTT. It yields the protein CALGDPLYPTYVGGYKGTDKLIF.

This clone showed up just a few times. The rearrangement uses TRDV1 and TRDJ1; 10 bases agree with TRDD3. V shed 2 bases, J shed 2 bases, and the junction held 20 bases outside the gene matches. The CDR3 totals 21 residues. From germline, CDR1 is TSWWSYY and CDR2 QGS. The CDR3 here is CALGEGLRLLGDLLTTDKLIF. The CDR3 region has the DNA TGTGCTCTTGGGGAAGGTCTCCGTTTACTGGGGGATCTTCTAACAACCGATAAACTCATCTTT.

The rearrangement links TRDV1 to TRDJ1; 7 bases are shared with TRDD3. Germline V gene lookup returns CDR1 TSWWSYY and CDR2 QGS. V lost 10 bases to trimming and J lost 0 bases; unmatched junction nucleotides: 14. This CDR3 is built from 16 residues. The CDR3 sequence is CAPSGDRPTYTDKLIF. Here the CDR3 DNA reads TGTGCTCCTTCAGGGGATAGGCCCACGTACACCGATAAACTCATCTTT.

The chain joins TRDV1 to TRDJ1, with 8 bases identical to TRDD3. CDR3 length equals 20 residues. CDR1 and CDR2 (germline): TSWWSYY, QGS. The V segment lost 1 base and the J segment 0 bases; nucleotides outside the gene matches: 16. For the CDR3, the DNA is TGTGCTCTTGGGGAACCCCCCCCTGGGTACTGGGGGTCTAACACCGATAAACTCATCTTT. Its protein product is CALGEPPPGYWGSNTDKLIF.

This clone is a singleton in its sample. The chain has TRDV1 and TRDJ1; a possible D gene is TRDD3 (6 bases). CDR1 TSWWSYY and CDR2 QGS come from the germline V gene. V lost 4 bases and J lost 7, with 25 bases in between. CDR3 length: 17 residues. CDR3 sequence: CALGAGGLADTLSKLIF. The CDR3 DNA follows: TGTGCTCTTGGGGCGGGCGGGTTGGCGGATACATTGTCTAAACTCATCTTT.

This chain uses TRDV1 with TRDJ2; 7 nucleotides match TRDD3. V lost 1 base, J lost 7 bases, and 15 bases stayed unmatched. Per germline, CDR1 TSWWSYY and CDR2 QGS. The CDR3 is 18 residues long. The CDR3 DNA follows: TGTGCTCTTGGGGAACAATCTCCTAAAGATCCTGGGGGAGCACAACTCTTCTTT. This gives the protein CALGEQSPKDPGGAQLFF.

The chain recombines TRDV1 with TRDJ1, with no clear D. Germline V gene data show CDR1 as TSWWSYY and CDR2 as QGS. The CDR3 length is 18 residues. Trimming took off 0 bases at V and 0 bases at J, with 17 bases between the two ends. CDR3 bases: TGTGCTCTTGGGGAACTATTGGTCTCTTTCCCATACACCGATAAACTCATCTTT. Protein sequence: CALGELLVSFPYTDKLIF.

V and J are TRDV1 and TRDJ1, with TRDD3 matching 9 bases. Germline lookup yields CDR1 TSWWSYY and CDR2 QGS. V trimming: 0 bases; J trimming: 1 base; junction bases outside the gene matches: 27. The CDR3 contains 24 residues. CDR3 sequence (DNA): TGTGCTCTTGGGGAACTGGGTCGCCTACTGGGGATACGCAGGCGGTTGATGCTCACCGATAAACTCATCTTT. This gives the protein CALGELGRLLGIRRRLMLTDKLIF.

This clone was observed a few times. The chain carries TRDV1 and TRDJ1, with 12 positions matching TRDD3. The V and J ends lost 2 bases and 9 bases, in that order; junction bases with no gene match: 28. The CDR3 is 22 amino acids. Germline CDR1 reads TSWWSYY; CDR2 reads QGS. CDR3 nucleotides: TGTGCTCTTGGGGAAGACGGCGGCCTTCCTACGATCGAGGAACTGGGGGATACTGAACTCATCTTT. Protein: CALGEDGGLPTIEELGDTELIF.

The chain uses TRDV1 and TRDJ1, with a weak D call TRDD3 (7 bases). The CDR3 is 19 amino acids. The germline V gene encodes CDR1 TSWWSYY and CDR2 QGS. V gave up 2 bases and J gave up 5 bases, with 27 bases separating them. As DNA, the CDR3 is TGTGCTCTTGGGGAAAATCCCTTCCCCAGCGTACTGGGGCAGGATAAACTCATCTTT. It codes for CALGENPFPSVLGQDKLIF.

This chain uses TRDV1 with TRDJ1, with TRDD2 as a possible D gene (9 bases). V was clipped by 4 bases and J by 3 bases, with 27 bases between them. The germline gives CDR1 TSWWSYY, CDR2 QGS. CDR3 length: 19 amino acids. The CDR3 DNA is TGTGCTCTTGGGGGCTCGGCCTTCCTACGTTGGGGGATCCCCGATAAACTCATCTTT. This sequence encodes CALGGSAFLRWGIPDKLIF.

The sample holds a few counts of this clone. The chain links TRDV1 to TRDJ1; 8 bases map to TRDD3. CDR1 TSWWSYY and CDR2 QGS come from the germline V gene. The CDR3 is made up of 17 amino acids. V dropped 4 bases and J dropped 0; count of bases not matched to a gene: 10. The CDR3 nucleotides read TGTGCTCTTGGGGCTACCGACTGGGGGGTTTACACCGATAAACTCATCTTT. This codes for CALGATDWGVYTDKLIF.

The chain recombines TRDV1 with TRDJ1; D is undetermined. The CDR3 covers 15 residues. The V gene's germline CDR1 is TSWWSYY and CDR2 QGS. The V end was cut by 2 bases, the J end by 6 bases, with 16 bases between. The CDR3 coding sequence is TGTGCTCTTGGGGAATGGGCCACCCCCCGCTATAAACTCATCTTT. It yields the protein CALGEWATPRYKLIF.

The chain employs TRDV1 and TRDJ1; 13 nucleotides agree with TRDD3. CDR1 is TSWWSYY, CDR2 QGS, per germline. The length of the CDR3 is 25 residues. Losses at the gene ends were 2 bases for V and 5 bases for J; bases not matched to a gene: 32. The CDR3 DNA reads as TGTGCTCTTGGGGAATTGTGGGTCGGCCTTCCTACTTCCTATTGTACTGGGGGATACGTGGATAAACTCATCTTT. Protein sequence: CALGELWVGLPTSYCTGGYVDKLIF.

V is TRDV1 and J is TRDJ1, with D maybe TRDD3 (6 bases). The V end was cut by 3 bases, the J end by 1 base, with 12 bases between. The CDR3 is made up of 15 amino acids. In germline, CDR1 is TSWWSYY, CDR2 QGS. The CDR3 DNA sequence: TGTGCTCTTGGGGATCTTGGGGGTGGCACCGATAAACTCATCTTT. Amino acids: CALGDLGGGTDKLIF.

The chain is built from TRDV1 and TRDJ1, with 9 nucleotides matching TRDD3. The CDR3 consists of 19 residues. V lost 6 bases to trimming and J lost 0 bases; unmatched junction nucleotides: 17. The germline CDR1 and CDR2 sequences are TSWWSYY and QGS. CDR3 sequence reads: CALGSYAISGGFNTDKLIF. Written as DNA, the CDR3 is TGTGCTCTTGGCTCCTACGCCATATCTGGGGGATTCAACACCGATAAACTCATCTTT.

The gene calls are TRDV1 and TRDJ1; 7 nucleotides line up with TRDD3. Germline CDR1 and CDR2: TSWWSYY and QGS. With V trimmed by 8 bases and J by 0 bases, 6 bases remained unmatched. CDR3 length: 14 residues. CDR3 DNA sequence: TGTGCTCTTCGTACTGGGGTGTACACCGATAAACTCATCTTT. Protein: CALRTGVYTDKLIF.

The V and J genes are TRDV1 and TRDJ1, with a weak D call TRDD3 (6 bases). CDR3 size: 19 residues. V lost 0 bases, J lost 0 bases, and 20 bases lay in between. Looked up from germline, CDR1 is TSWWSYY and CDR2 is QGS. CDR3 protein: CALGELVINGGFYTDKLIF. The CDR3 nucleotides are TGTGCTCTTGGGGAACTAGTGATCAATGGGGGGTTCTACACCGATAAACTCATCTTT.